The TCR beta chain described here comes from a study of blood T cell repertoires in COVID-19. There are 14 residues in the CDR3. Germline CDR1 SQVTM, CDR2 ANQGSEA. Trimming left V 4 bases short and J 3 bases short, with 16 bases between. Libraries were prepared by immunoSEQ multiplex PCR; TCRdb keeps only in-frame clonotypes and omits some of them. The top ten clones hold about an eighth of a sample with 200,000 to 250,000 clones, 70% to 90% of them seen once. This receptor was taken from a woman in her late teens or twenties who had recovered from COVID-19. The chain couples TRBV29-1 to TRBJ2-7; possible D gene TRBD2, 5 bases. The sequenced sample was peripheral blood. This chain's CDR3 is CSVAFRLADYEQYF. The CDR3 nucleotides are TGCAGCGTTGCATTTCGGCTAGCAGACTACGAGCAGTACTTC.